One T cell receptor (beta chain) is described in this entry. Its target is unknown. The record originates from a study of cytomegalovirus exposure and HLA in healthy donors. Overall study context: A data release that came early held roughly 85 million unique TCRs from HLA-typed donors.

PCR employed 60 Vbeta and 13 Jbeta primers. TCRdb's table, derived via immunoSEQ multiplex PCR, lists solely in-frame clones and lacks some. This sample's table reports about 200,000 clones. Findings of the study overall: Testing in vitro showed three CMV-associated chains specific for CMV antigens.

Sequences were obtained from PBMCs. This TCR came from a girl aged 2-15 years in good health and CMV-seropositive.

The DNA of the CDR3 is TGTGCCACCGGGCCCCCCTCCGGGACAGATAGTAATGAGCAGTTCTTC. Translation gives CATGPPSGTDSNEQFF. This chain links TRBV15 with TRBJ2-1; 7 bases align to TRBD1. Germline V CDR1 and CDR2: LNHNV, YYDKDF (reference sequence). J gave up 7 bases and V 8 bases, and 17 bases lay outside the gene matches. This CDR3 contains 16 residues.